The clone carrying this TCR beta chain appeared many times. Amplification of TCR beta CDR3 regions used RNA as the template. Initially, a first-round RT-PCR of the TCR CDR3 employed the HTBI primer set. In TCRdb, the multiplex PCR reads were re-called with MiXCR into one record per CDR3 protein. This table has roughly 380,000 distinct CDR3 sequences, about a sixth appearing once. Uncontrolled infection, other autoimmune disease, pregnancy or lactation excluded patients. The sample originates from a study of T cells in Graves' hyperthyroidism and ophthalmopathy. The V gene lost 0 bases and the J gene lost 6 bases, with 12 bases spanning the gap. The CDR3 is 14 residues long. Germline-derived CDR1 and CDR2 are SGHRS and YFSETQ.

This chain uses TRBV5-1 with TRBJ1-1; D is perhaps TRBD1 (6 bases). The TCR sequence derives from a woman in her 40s with Graves' ophthalmopathy. The sample consisted of blood. CDR3 sequence reads: CASSLEQGISEAFF. The CDR3 DNA is TGCGCCAGCAGCTTGGAGCAGGGGATATCTGAAGCTTTCTTT.